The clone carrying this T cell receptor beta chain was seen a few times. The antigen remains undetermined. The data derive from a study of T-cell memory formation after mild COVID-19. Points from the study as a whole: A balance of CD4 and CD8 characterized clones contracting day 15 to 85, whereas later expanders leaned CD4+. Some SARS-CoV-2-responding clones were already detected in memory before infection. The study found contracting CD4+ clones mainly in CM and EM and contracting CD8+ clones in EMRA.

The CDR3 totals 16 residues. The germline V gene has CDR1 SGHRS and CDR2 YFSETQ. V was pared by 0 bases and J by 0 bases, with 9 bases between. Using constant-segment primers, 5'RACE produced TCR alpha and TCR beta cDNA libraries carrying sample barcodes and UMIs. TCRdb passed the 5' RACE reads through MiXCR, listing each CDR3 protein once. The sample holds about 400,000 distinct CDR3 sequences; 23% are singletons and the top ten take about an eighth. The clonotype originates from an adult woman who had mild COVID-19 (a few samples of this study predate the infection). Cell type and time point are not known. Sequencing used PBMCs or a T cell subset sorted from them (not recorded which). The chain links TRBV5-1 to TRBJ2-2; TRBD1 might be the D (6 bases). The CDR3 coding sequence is TGCGCCAGCAGCTTGGATCCAGGGGCGAACACCGGGGAGCTGTTTTTT. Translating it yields CASSLDPGANTGELFF.